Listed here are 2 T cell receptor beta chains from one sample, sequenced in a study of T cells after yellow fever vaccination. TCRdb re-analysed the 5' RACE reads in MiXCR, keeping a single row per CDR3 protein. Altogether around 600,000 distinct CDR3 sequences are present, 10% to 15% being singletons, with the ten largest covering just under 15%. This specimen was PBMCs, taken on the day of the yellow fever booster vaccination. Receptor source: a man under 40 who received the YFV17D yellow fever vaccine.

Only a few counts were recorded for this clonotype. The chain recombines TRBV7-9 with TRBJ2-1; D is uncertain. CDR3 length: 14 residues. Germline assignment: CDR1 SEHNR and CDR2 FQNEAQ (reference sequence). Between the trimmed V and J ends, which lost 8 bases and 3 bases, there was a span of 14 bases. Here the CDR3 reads CASARSNGYNEQFF. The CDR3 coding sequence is TGTGCCAGCGCGCGGTCAAACGGCTACAATGAGCAGTTCTTC.

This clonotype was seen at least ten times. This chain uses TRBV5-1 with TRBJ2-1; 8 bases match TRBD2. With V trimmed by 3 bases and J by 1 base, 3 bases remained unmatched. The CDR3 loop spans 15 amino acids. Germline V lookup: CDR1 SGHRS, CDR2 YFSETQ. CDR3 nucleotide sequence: TGCGCCAGCAGCTCTATAGCGGGGTCCTACAATGAGCAGTTCTTC. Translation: CASSSIAGSYNEQFF.